This T cell receptor (beta chain) was obtained from a study of cytomegalovirus exposure and HLA in healthy donors. Notes on the study in general: The study recorded 164 TCR beta chains that were cytomegalovirus-associated. In a later analysis, at a false discovery rate of 0.05, about 17,000 TCR beta sequences matched HLA alleles.

The donors (healthy individuals) were bone marrow donors. For this clone: No antigen is known for it.

This PCR relied on a set of 60 Vbeta primers and 13 Jbeta primers. Sequencing was performed with immunoSEQ multiplex PCR; in TCRdb, only in-frame clones are kept and a portion is missing. Of 200,000 to 300,000 clones in the sample, 82% were seen once. The CDR3 totals 23 residues. V was pared by 6 bases and J by 0 bases, with 26 bases of the junction left unmatched. The germline V gene encodes CDR1 LGHNT and CDR2 FRNRAP. Material: PBMCs. The receptor comes from a woman between 40 and 50 years old in good health and CMV-seropositive. The V call is TRBV12-5, the J call TRBJ2-5, with 12 bases fitting TRBD2. CDR3 sequence reads: CASGGVRTSGAEKALQYQETQYF. As DNA, the CDR3 is TGTGCTAGTGGAGGGGTCCGGACTAGCGGGGCCGAAAAGGCCCTTCAGTACCAAGAGACCCAGTACTTC.